Shown below are 24 T cell receptor beta chains from a single sample sequenced in a study of shared clonotypes between healthy human individuals. Libraries were prepared by immunoSEQ multiplex PCR; TCRdb keeps only in-frame clonotypes and omits some of them. The sample lists about 960,000 clones; 70% to 85% were seen once. The sequenced sample was memory CD4+ T cells sorted from blood. This sample's subset: CD45RA-negative fraction. These receptors were taken from a man between 18 and 35 years old in good health.

Comments on this clone: The sample holds other DNA sequences that translate to the same CDR3. The rearrangement uses TRBV30 and TRBJ2-2; weak D call: TRBD1 (6 bases). There are 14 residues in the CDR3. Germline CDR1 GTSNPN, CDR2 SVGIG (reference sequence). V lost 4 bases, J lost 0 bases, and 9 bases lay in between. The CDR3 DNA reads TGTGCCTGGAAGGGGGACACGAACACCGGGGAGCTGTTTTTT. Amino acid sequence: CAWKGDTNTGELFF. Complete variable domain (other parts from reference TRBV30 and TRBJ2-2): SQTIHQWPATLVQPVGSPLSLECTVEGTSNPNLYWYRQAAGRGLQLLFYSVGIGQISSEVPQNLSASRPQDRQFILSSKKLLLSDSGFYLCAWKGDTNTGELFFGEGSRLTVL.

The chain uses TRBV5-1 and TRBJ1-3, with no clear D. This CDR3 contains 13 residues. Trimming shortened V by 6 bases and J by 4 bases, and 11 bases separated the two germline ends. Germline-derived CDR1 and CDR2 are SGHRS and YFSETQ. CDR3 residues: CASKESGGNTIYF. The CDR3, as DNA: TGCGCCAGCAAGGAATCGGGGGGAAACACCATATATTTT.

Remarks on this clone: Sequence at one end of the junction differs from germline and may be a read error. The chain combines TRBV7-7 with TRBJ1-4; D unclear. The CDR3 contains 14 residues. The germline CDR1 and CDR2 sequences are SSHAT and FNYEAQ (reference sequence). The CDR3 here is CASSPNPLGEKLFF. For the CDR3, the DNA is TGTGCTAGCAGCCCTAACCCCCTGGGTGAAAAACTGTTTTTT.

The genes are TRBV5-6 and TRBJ1-3, with 7 bases aligning to TRBD1. In germline, CDR1 is SGHDT, CDR2 YYEEEE. Unmatched junction bases numbered 3, after V lost 1 base and J lost 2 bases. This CDR3 region has 15 residues. This CDR3 reads CASSLWDSTGNTIYF. CDR3 DNA sequence: TGTGCCAGCAGCTTGTGGGACAGTACTGGAAACACCATATATTTT.

This clone has only one observation. This sequence joins TRBV2 and TRBJ2-5, with 10 bases identical to TRBD2. Germline CDR1 is SNHLY and CDR2 is FYNNEI. The CDR3 consists of 17 residues. The V segment lost 6 bases and the J segment 1 base; nucleotides outside the gene matches: 11. DNA for the CDR3: TGTGCCAGCAGCCCTTCCCGGCTAGCGGGGGTCCAAGAGACCCAGTACTTC. Its translation is CASSPSRLAGVQETQYF.

The rearrangement uses TRBV18 and TRBJ1-1; TRBD1 is a possible D gene (6 bases). This CDR3 region has 16 residues. Germline assignment: CDR1 KGHSH and CDR2 LQKENI. V gave up 2 bases and J gave up 7 bases, with 20 bases separating them. This CDR3 reads CASSPTHGQYYLEAFF. DNA for the CDR3: TGTGCCAGCTCACCAACCCACGGACAGTATTACCTTGAAGCTTTCTTT.

The chain combines TRBV7-9 with TRBJ2-5; possibly TRBD1 or TRBD2 for D (5 bases each). The length of the CDR3 is 13 residues. Germline CDR1 is SEHNR and CDR2 is FQNEAQ (reference sequence). Trimming took 5 bases from V and 5 from J, leaving 12 bases between them. The CDR3 sequence is CASSGTPGETQYF. The CDR3 nucleotides read TGTGCCAGCAGCGGGACCCCCGGGGAGACCCAGTACTTC.

The chain couples TRBV9 to TRBJ2-7, with D possibly being TRBD2 (7 bases). V was shortened by 7 bases and J by 3 bases, with 20 bases between the two germline ends. Germline V gene sequence: CDR1 SGDLS, CDR2 YYNGEE. There are 15 residues in the CDR3. Here the CDR3 DNA reads TGTGCCAGCTCCCTAGAGGGGGGCGGGGGCTACGAGCAGTACTTC. Residues: CASSLEGGGGYEQYF. Together with reference TRBV9 and TRBJ2-7, the CDR3 gives the full variable domain: DSGVTQTPKHLITATGQRVTLRCSPRSGDLSVYWYQQSLDQGLQFLIQYYNGEERAKGNILERFSAQQFPDLHSELNLSSLELGDSALYFCASSLEGGGGYEQYFGPGTRLTVT.

This chain uses TRBV11-3 with TRBJ2-2, with D maybe TRBD1 (6 bases). This CDR3 region has 15 residues. CDR1 and CDR2 (germline): SGHNT, YENEEA. Trimming took off 3 bases at V and 7 bases at J, with 15 bases between the two ends. The CDR3 reads CASSFGTGPVGELFF. CDR3 in DNA: TGTGCCAGCAGCTTCGGAACAGGGCCTGTCGGGGAGCTGTTTTTT.

The V gene is TRBV5-1, the J gene TRBJ2-7; 12 bases match TRBD1. Losses at the gene ends were 4 bases for V and 4 bases for J; bases not matched to a gene: 6. Per the germline V gene, CDR1 is SGHRS and CDR2 is YFSETQ. This CDR3 region has 15 residues. The CDR3 coding sequence is TGCGCCAGCAGCACGGGGACAGGGGGCGTATACGAGCAGTACTTC. It is translated as CASSTGTGGVYEQYF.

The table lists this clone with many counts. For the CDR3, the DNA is TGTGCCAGCAGCTGGGGCAGGGAGAGTGAGCAGTACTTC. Protein: CASSWGRESEQYF. The chain couples TRBV6-5 to TRBJ2-7, with D tentatively TRBD1 or TRBD2 (5 bases each). CDR1 is MNHEY, CDR2 SVGAGI, per germline. The CDR3 extends over 13 amino acids. The ends were cut back, 6 bases at V and 7 bases at J, with 16 bases in the middle.

This clone showed up just once. This chain links TRBV7-2 with TRBJ2-5; D not resolved. Germline V CDR1 and CDR2: SGHTA, FQGNSA. V lost 5 bases to trimming and J lost 7 bases, with 14 bases between them. CDR3 length equals 13 residues. This chain's CDR3 is CASSHPSRSTQYF. Here the CDR3 DNA reads TGTGCCAGCAGCCACCCATCACGTTCGACCCAGTACTTC.

The chain carries TRBV18 and TRBJ2-3, with 11 bases matching TRBD2. With V trimmed by 4 bases and J by 6 bases, 6 bases remained unmatched. Germline CDR1 reads KGHSH; CDR2 reads LQKENI. The CDR3 runs to 15 residues. The CDR3 protein is CASSQLAGEADTQYF. Here the CDR3 DNA reads TGTGCCAGCTCACAACTAGCGGGAGAAGCCGATACGCAGTATTTT.

The CDR3 reads CASSLDYNQPQHF. CDR3 nucleotides: TGTGCCAGCAGCTTAGACTACAATCAGCCCCAGCATTTT. The chain carries TRBV7-2 and TRBJ1-5; D is undetermined. Germline CDR1 SGHTA, CDR2 FQGNSA. V lost 1 base and J 3 bases, leaving 4 bases between the germline ends. The CDR3 is 13 residues long.

The rearrangement links TRBV5-1 to TRBJ2-2, with D possibly being TRBD2 (6 bases). V lost 4 bases and J lost 5, with 12 bases in between. The germline V gene has CDR1 SGHRS and CDR2 YFSETQ. This CDR3 region has 14 residues. CDR3 coding DNA: TGCGCCAGCAGCCCGATTAGCGGTACCGGGGAGCTGTTTTTT. As protein: CASSPISGTGELFF.

Concerning this clone: A much bigger clone sits one base away, suggesting this may be a read error. The chain couples TRBV28 to TRBJ1-2, with D tentatively TRBD1 (5 bases). CDR1 is MDHEN, CDR2 SYDVKM, per germline. V lost 3 bases to trimming and J lost 2 bases, with 7 bases between them. The CDR3 runs to 13 residues. Here the CDR3 reads CASSFSGNYGYTF. In DNA, the CDR3 is TGTGCCAGCAGTTTTTCAGGGAACTATGGCTACACCTTC.

The genes are TRBV7-2 and TRBJ1-2; TRBD1 agrees at 9 bases. CDR1 is SGHTA and CDR2 is FQGNSA in the germline V gene. Unmatched junction bases numbered 11, after V lost 5 bases and J lost 7 bases. The CDR3 has 15 residues. Here the CDR3 DNA reads TGTGCCAGCAGCCAGAGCGGACAGGGGTCGTCTGGCTACACCTTC. It translates to CASSQSGQGSSGYTF.

This clone was counted a few times. The rearrangement joins TRBV30 to TRBJ1-5; D call uncertain. Germline V gene lookup returns CDR1 GTSNPN and CDR2 SVGIG (reference sequence). Trimming pared 1 base from V and 6 bases from J, leaving 10 bases between. The CDR3 has 13 residues. CDR3 nucleotide sequence: TGTGCCTGGAGTGAGGAATGGATTCAGCCCCAGCATTTT. It translates to CAWSEEWIQPQHF.

Points on this clone: Other DNA sequences within the sample encode an identical CDR3. CDR3 bases: TGTGCCAGCAGTAGGGGGACTAGCGGCACAGATACGCAGTATTTT. This encodes CASSRGTSGTDTQYF. This chain uses TRBV6-5 with TRBJ2-3, with 10 bases fitting TRBD2. The J segment lost 1 base and the V segment lost 5 bases, leaving 3 bases of the junction unmatched. The germline V gene encodes CDR1 MNHEY and CDR2 SVGAGI. CDR3 size: 15 residues.

This clone was seen more than once but under ten times. J is TRBJ1-1 and V is TRBV6-5, with D perhaps matching TRBD1 (6 bases). Germline V gene sequence: CDR1 MNHEY, CDR2 SVGAGI. Trimming cost V 5 bases and J 3 bases, with 16 bases left between them. The CDR3 loop spans 15 amino acids. CDR3 loop: CASSKTGIVYTEAFF. The CDR3 nucleotides read TGTGCCAGCAGTAAAACAGGGATCGTCTACACTGAAGCTTTCTTT.

As regards this clone: The sample holds other DNA sequences that translate to the same CDR3. This sequence joins TRBV18 and TRBJ1-1; D remains unclear. V was shortened by 2 bases and J by 1 base, with 5 bases between the two germline ends. This CDR3 spans 13 amino acids. In germline, CDR1 is KGHSH, CDR2 LQKENI. The CDR3 region has the DNA TGTGCCAGCTCACCAACCCCGAACACTGAAGCTTTCTTT. Its translation is CASSPTPNTEAFF.

This rearrangement joins TRBV7-9 to TRBJ2-2; TRBD1 is a possible D gene (5 bases). Germline CDR1 SEHNR, CDR2 FQNEAQ (reference sequence). With 2 bases removed from V and 1 base from J, the gap between germline ends came to 14 bases. This CDR3 is built from 17 residues. The CDR3 spells CASSLLFPGRNTGELFF. The CDR3, as DNA: TGTGCCAGCAGCTTATTATTTCCAGGGCGGAACACCGGGGAGCTGTTTTTT.

V gene TRBV23-1 combines with J gene TRBJ1-4; D gene uncertain. TRBV23-1 is labeled an ORF, and its function is uncertain. V lost 3 bases and J 8 bases, leaving 13 bases between the germline ends. This CDR3 comprises 14 residues. CDR3 sequence: CASSHSIQSEKLFF. The DNA of the CDR3 is TGCGCCAGCAGTCACTCCATACAGAGCGAAAAACTGTTTTTT.

The chain combines TRBV9 with TRBJ1-1; 9 bases line up with TRBD1. The V gene's germline CDR1 is SGDLS and CDR2 YYNGEE. Trimming took 4 bases from V and 1 from J; bases not matched to a gene: 8. This CDR3 is built from 16 residues. The CDR3, as DNA: TGTGCCAGCAGCCCTGGGACAGGGTTAGGGAACACTGAAGCTTTCTTT. Translation: CASSPGTGLGNTEAFF.